This T cell receptor beta chain is drawn from a study of spatial heterogeneity in lung cancer. This CDR3 spans 12 amino acids. Germline V CDR1 and CDR2: LGHDT, YNNKEL (reference sequence). The germline V and J ends were trimmed by 1 base and 5 bases, with 3 bases remaining between them. Sample share makes this clonotype medium-sized (0.01 to 0.1%). From the 5' RACE reads, TCRdb called clonotypes with MiXCR, one entry per CDR3 protein. This table holds a few thousand distinct CDR3 sequences, about 3.9% found once. Time point defined: sample taken at primary tumor resection. Donors were fewer than 90 untreated early-stage non-small cell lung cancer patients. Tumor, nontumor lung or frozen PBMC supplied whole RNA, sequenced without sorting.

This sequence was found in a male donor with early-stage non-small cell lung cancer. This rearrangement joins TRBV3-1 to TRBJ1-5; no clear D gene. This sample comprised normal lung tissue next to the tumor, obtained at surgery. DNA of the CDR3: TGTGCCAGCAGCCAAGCGGATCAGCCCCAGCATTTT. It codes for CASSQADQPQHF.